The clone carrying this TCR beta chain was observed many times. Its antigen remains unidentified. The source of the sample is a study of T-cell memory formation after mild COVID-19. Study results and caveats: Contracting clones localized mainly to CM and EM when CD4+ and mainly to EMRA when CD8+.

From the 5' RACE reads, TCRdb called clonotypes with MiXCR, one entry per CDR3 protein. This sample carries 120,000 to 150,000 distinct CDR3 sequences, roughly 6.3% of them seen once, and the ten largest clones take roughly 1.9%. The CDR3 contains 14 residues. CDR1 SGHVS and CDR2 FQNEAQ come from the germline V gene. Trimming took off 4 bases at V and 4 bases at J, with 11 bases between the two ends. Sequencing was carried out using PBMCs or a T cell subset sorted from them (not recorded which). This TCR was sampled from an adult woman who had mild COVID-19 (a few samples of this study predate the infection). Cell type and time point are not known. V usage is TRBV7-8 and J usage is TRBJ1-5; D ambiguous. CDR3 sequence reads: CASSSAGRNQPQHF. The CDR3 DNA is TGTGCCAGCAGCTCAGCTGGACGGAATCAGCCCCAGCATTTT. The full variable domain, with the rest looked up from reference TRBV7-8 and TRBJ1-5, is GAGVSQSPRYKVAKRGQDVALRCDPISGHVSLFWYQQALGQGPEFLTYFQNEAQLDKSGLPSDRFFAERPEGSVSTLKIQRTQQEDSAVYLCASSSAGRNQPQHFGDGTRLSIL.